The 5 T cell receptor beta chains below all came from one sample that was sequenced in a study of blood T cell repertoires in COVID-19. The repertoire was sequenced with immunoSEQ multiplex PCR; TCRdb's copy has only in-frame clones and lacks some. The sample lists about 180,000 clones; approximately 85% were seen once. The sequencing sample was made of peripheral blood. The receptors derive from a man aged 55 to 70 with acute or convalescent COVID-19.

The chain joins TRBV6-2 or TRBV6-3 to TRBJ2-6; D gene ambiguous. The CDR3 covers 15 residues. V lost 2 bases to trimming and J lost 1 base, with 6 bases between them. CDR1 and CDR2 from the germline V gene are MNHEY and SVGEGT. CDR3 protein: CASSYPRSGANVLTF. CDR3 coding DNA: TGTGCCAGCAGTTACCCGAGGTCTGGGGCCAACGTCCTGACTTTC.

The rearrangement links TRBV28 to TRBJ1-5; possibly TRBD1 for D (5 bases). The V gene lost 2 bases and the J gene lost 6 bases, with 11 bases spanning the gap. The CDR3 covers 14 residues. Germline V gives CDR1 MDHEN, CDR2 SYDVKM. This CDR3 reads CASSLTRGSQPQHF. CDR3 nucleotides: TGTGCCAGCAGTTTAACAAGGGGCAGTCAGCCCCAGCATTTT.

CDR3 in DNA: TGTGCCAGCAGTTCGGGACTGCAGGGCGAGCAGTACTTC. It encodes CASSSGLQGEQYF. The V and J genes are TRBV27 and TRBJ2-7; D might be TRBD2 (6 bases). Germline V gene sequence: CDR1 MNHEY, CDR2 SMNVEV (reference sequence). V was cut by 4 bases and J by 6 bases, with 13 bases left in between. The CDR3 loop spans 13 amino acids.

This clone has only one observation. This chain uses TRBV3-1 (or the pseudogene TRBV3-2) with TRBJ1-1, with D unclear. CDR1 and CDR2 (germline): LGHDT, YNNKEL (reference sequence). This CDR3 has 14 amino acids. V lost 1 base to trimming and J lost 1 base, with 7 bases between them. CDR3 coding DNA: TGTGCCAGCAGCCAAGCGCAGAAGAACACTGAAGCTTTCTTT. Protein: CASSQAQKNTEAFF.

This chain joins TRBV12-3 or TRBV12-4 and TRBJ2-7; tentative D call: TRBD1 (7 bases). V gave up 5 bases and J gave up 9 bases, with 11 bases separating them. The CDR3 has 11 amino acids. Here the CDR3 DNA reads TGTGCCAGCAGTCTTCAGGGGGGGCAGTACTTC. This gives the protein CASSLQGGQYF.